The 13 T cell receptor beta chains given below trace back to one sample, sequenced in a study of blood T cell repertoires in COVID-19. Assay: immunoSEQ multiplex PCR; the TCRdb copy retains only in-frame clones and omits some. The sample contains 180,000 or so clones, 80% to 85% of which appear only once. Sequenced input: peripheral blood. The receptors shown here come from an elderly woman with COVID-19, enrolled during active disease.

The gene calls are TRBV7-9 and TRBJ1-4, with D possibly matching TRBD1 (6 bases). V was trimmed by 5 bases and J by 0 bases, leaving 13 bases between them. The CDR3 is 16 amino acids. Germline V CDR1 and CDR2: SEHNR, FQNEAQ (reference sequence). The CDR3 is CASSHMRGSTNEKLFF. For the CDR3, the DNA is TGTGCCAGCAGCCATATGAGGGGGTCAACTAATGAAAAACTGTTTTTT.

The rearrangement uses TRBV5-5 and TRBJ2-7; a possible D gene is TRBD1 (5 bases). Germline lookup yields CDR1 SGHKS and CDR2 YYEKEE (reference sequence). The CDR3 contains 16 residues. V lost 3 bases to trimming and J lost 1 base, with 17 bases between them. Written as DNA, the CDR3 is TGTGCCAGCAGCTGGACCCGGCAGGGCCAATCCTACGAGCAGTACTTC. Residues: CASSWTRQGQSYEQYF.

The J gene is TRBJ2-2, the V gene TRBV19, with TRBD2 as a possible D gene (5 bases). This CDR3 has 11 amino acids. CDR1 and CDR2 from the germline V gene are LNHDA and SQIVND (reference sequence). The V end lost 7 bases, the J end lost 13 bases, and 13 bases lay between the germline ends. The CDR3 spells CASNSGLGLFF. The CDR3 DNA is TGTGCCAGTAATTCCGGACTGGGGCTGTTTTTT.

The CDR3 coding sequence is TGTGCCAGCAGCTTAGGGCCCCTAGCGGGGGGGCAAGAGACCCAGTACTTC. Its protein is CASSLGPLAGGQETQYF. This sequence joins TRBV13 and TRBJ2-5, with 12 bases matching TRBD2. This CDR3 comprises 17 residues. Trimming cost V 0 bases and J 2 bases; bases outside gene matches: 4. Germline V gene lookup returns CDR1 PRHDT and CDR2 FYEKMQ (reference sequence).

V usage is TRBV4-3 and J usage is TRBJ1-4; D not resolved. The CDR3 consists of 16 residues. V was clipped by 4 bases and J by 7 bases, with 19 bases between them. Germline lookup yields CDR1 LGHNA and CDR2 YSLEER. This CDR3 is CASSPRPWAVGEKLFF. CDR3 nucleotide sequence: TGCGCCAGCAGCCCCCGTCCGTGGGCTGTGGGTGAAAAACTGTTTTTT.

This sequence joins TRBV27 and TRBJ2-7; D unclear. V was shortened by 4 bases and J by 7 bases, with 20 bases between the two germline ends. In germline, CDR1 is MNHEY, CDR2 SMNVEV (reference sequence). The CDR3 loop spans 15 amino acids. CDR3: CASSSLALSSGEQYF. The CDR3 nucleotides are TGTGCCAGCAGTTCCCTGGCCCTATCGTCGGGTGAGCAGTACTTC.

This clone was seen more than once but under ten times. V and J are TRBV28 and TRBJ2-7; D possibly corresponds to TRBD2 (5 bases). This CDR3 spans 15 amino acids. V was shortened by 3 bases and J by 0 bases, with 12 bases between the two germline ends. Germline V gene data show CDR1 as MDHEN and CDR2 as SYDVKM. The CDR3 coding sequence is TGTGCCAGCAGTTTTAGCGTGTATAGCTCCTACGAGCAGTACTTC. Amino acid sequence: CASSFSVYSSYEQYF. The full variable domain, rest sourced from reference TRBV28 and TRBJ2-7, is DVKVTQSSRYLVKRTGEKVFLECVQDMDHENMFWYRQDPGLGLRLIYFSYDVKMKEKGDIPEGYSVSREKKERFSLILESASTNQTSMYLCASSFSVYSSYEQYFGPGTRLTVT.

This clone was observed once. The chain joins TRBV3-1 (or the pseudogene TRBV3-2) to TRBJ2-7, with 7 bases aligning to TRBD2. Trimming took 3 bases from V and 2 from J; bases not matched to a gene: 4. Per germline, CDR1 LGHDT and CDR2 YNNKEL (reference sequence). CDR3 length: 14 residues. The DNA for the CDR3 is TGTGCCAGCAGCCAGGGGAGGGCCGCCTACGAGCAGTACTTC. It is translated as CASSQGRAAYEQYF.

The chain uses TRBV20-1 and TRBJ1-1; the D is unclear. CDR3 length: 11 amino acids. Germline CDR1 and CDR2: DFQATT and SNEGSKA (reference sequence). CDR3 residues: CSIRRSTEAFF. The CDR3 nucleotides are TGCAGCATAAGAAGGAGCACTGAAGCTTTCTTT.

The CDR3 here is CASSLTGNPVTGELFF. The CDR3 DNA sequence: TGTGCCAGCAGCTTAACAGGGAACCCGGTAACCGGGGAGCTGTTTTTT. The gene calls are TRBV7-2 and TRBJ2-2; tentatively, D is TRBD1 (6 bases). There are 16 residues in the CDR3. CDR1 is SGHTA, CDR2 FQGNSA, per germline. V lost 2 bases, J lost 5 bases, and 15 bases lay in between. The full variable domain, in which reference TRBV7-2 and TRBJ2-2 provide the parts outside the CDR3, is GAGVSQSPSNKVTEKGKDVELRCDPISGHTALYWYRQSLGQGLEFLIYFQGNSAPDKSGLPSDRFSAERTGGSVSTLTIQRTQQEDSAVYLCASSLTGNPVTGELFFGEGSRLTVL.

The CDR3 DNA reads TGTGCCATCAGTATCAGGGGAGACGAAAAACTGTTTTTT. This sequence encodes CAISIRGDEKLFF. The chain uses TRBV10-3 and TRBJ1-4; perhaps TRBD1 as D (6 bases). Germline V CDR1 and CDR2: ENHRY, SYGVKD. This CDR3 has 13 amino acids. Trimming removed 5 bases from V and 8 bases from J, with 12 bases in between.

This chain connects TRBV10-1 to TRBJ2-1; a weak D match, TRBD1 (5 bases). Trimming removed 9 bases from V and 6 bases from J, with 18 bases in between. Germline V gene lookup returns CDR1 WNHNN and CDR2 SYGVQD (reference sequence). There are 14 residues in the CDR3. CDR3 amino acids: CARPQGPPTNEQFF. In DNA form, the CDR3 reads TGCGCCAGACCCCAGGGTCCCCCCACCAATGAGCAGTTCTTC.

This chain uses TRBV12-2 with TRBJ2-1; the table's D call of TRBD2 was not tested on the DNA. TRBV12-2 is an annotated pseudogene. This CDR3 is 16 amino acids long. CDR3 bases: TGTGCAAGTCGCTCGATCGGGAGAGCGGGTTCAAATGAGCAGTTCTTC. Translating gives CASRSIGRAGSNEQFF.